Following are 7 T cell receptor beta chains from one sample sequenced in a study of vaccination and CD4 T cells after COVID-19. The Oncomine TCR Beta short-read assay sequenced DNA from cultured CD4+ T cells. One entry per CDR3 protein results from TCRdb running MiXCR on the PCR reads. The sample carries about 22,000 distinct CDR3 sequences, approximately 32% recorded once. No antigens are known for them. Described treatment: roughly 10-day PBMC culture with coronavirus spike peptide pools or control peptides (ViraFEST assay). Material: cultured CD4+ T cells from blood. The receptors originated from a human donor with COVID-19.

The J gene is TRBJ2-2, the V gene TRBV11-3; tentatively, D is TRBD2 (5 bases). There are 17 residues in the CDR3. Trimming removed 5 bases from V and 6 bases from J, with 22 bases in between. Germline V gene data show CDR1 as SGHNT and CDR2 as YENEEA. In nucleotides, the CDR3 is TGTGCCAGCAGCGCACGGCCCCCGGGATTAAGAGCCGGGGAGCTGTTTTTT. Protein: CASSARPPGLRAGELFF.

This clonotype was detected a few times. The rearrangement joins TRBV2 to TRBJ2-3, with 13 bases that match TRBD2. CDR1 is SNHLY, CDR2 FYNNEI, per germline. The V segment lost 6 bases and the J segment 0 bases; nucleotides outside the gene matches: 3. The CDR3 covers 16 residues. CDR3 protein: CASRLLAGGSTDTQYF. For the CDR3, the DNA is TGTGCCAGCAGGTTACTAGCGGGGGGGAGCACAGATACGCAGTATTTT.

The chain links TRBV9 to TRBJ2-5, with no clear D. Germline values: CDR1 SGDLS, CDR2 YYNGEE. The CDR3 covers 13 residues. The germline V and J ends were trimmed by 2 bases and 5 bases, with 10 bases remaining between them. The CDR3 loop reads CASSVSPVETQYF. The CDR3 nucleotides are TGTGCCAGCAGCGTCAGTCCGGTGGAGACCCAGTACTTC.

The CDR3 here is CASSYSKGGSNQPQHF. CDR3 nucleotide sequence: TGTGCCAGCAGTTACTCGAAGGGAGGTAGCAATCAGCCCCAGCATTTT. This sequence joins TRBV6-2 or TRBV6-3 and TRBJ1-5; D is unresolved. CDR1 and CDR2 from the germline V gene are MNHEY and SVGEGT. This CDR3 is 16 amino acids long. V was pared by 0 bases and J by 0 bases, with 9 bases between.

In its sample, this clonotype was seen a few times. The CDR3 DNA reads TGTGCCAGCGGGCCTCAACAGGGCTACACTGAAGCTTTCTTT. Translated: CASGPQQGYTEAFF. The rearrangement links TRBV7-9 to TRBJ1-1, with a weak D call TRBD1 (6 bases). The CDR3 totals 14 residues. Trimming left V 8 bases short and J 3 bases short, with 16 bases between. CDR1 SEHNR and CDR2 FQNEAQ come from the germline V gene (reference sequence).

This sequence joins TRBV11-3 and TRBJ1-3, with D uncertain. CDR3 length: 14 residues. The V end lost 3 bases, the J end lost 1 base, and 7 bases lay between the germline ends. Germline assignment: CDR1 SGHNT and CDR2 YENEEA. CDR3 DNA: TGTGCCAGCAGCTTCGTTGGGTCTGGAAACACCATATATTTT. This encodes CASSFVGSGNTIYF.

The chain has TRBV25-1 and TRBJ2-3; D is possibly TRBD1 (5 bases). From germline, CDR1 is MGHDK and CDR2 SYGVNS. V dropped 2 bases and J dropped 6 bases, with 18 bases sitting between them. The CDR3 loop spans 16 amino acids. The CDR3 loop reads CASSEGSGRARDTQYF. In nucleotides, the CDR3 is TGTGCCAGCAGTGAAGGGTCGGGCAGGGCGAGGGATACGCAGTATTTT.